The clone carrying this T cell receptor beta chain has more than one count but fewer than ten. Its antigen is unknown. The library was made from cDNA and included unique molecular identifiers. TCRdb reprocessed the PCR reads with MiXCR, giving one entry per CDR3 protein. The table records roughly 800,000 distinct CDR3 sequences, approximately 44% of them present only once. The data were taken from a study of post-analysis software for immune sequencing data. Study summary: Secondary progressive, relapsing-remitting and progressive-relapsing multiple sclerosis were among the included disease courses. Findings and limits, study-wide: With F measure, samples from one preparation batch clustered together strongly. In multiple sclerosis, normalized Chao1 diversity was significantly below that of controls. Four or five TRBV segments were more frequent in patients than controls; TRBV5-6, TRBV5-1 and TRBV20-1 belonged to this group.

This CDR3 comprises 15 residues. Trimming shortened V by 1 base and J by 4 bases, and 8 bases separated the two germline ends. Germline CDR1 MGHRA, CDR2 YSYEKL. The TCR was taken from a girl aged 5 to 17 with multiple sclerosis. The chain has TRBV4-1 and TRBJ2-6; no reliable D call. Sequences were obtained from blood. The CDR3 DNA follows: TGCGCCAGCAGCCAAGTTCATCCGGGGGCCAACGTCCTGACTTTC. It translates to CASSQVHPGANVLTF.